This is a list of T cell receptor beta chains from one sample in a study of low-dose radiotherapy and immunotherapy resistance in tumors. TCRdb re-called the reads through MiXCR, storing one row per CDR3 protein. The table has under 90,000 distinct CDR3 sequences, roughly a sixth seen once. Specimen: PBMCs, collected before treatment. All receptors come from a male donor with prostate cancer. Both conserved end residues are part of each CDR3. D genes are given only for firm matches. Only some rows state a clone size, as once, few, many or a class for expanded clones.

-,TRBV4-1,many,TRBJ2-7,CASSQDWEGGEQYF,TGCGCCAGCAGCCAAGATTGGGAAGGGGGCGAGCAGTACTTC
-,TRBV18,many,TRBJ1-1,CASSPEQFWADLTSENTEAFF,TGTGCCAGCTCACCAGAACAGTTCTGGGCCGACCTTACCTCCGAGAACACTGAAGCTTTCTTT
TRBD1,TRBV27,many,TRBJ2-7,CASRLTGQGFGEQYF,TGTGCCAGCAGGCTCACGGGACAGGGGTTCGGCGAGCAGTACTTC
-,TRBV6-1,many,TRBJ2-2,CASSEGGYGAGELFF,TGTGCCAGCAGTGAAGGAGGGTATGGTGCCGGGGAGCTGTTTTTT
-,TRBV7-3,few,TRBJ1-1,CASSLNSLGGYTEAFF,TGTGCCAGCAGCTTAAACAGCCTGGGGGGATACACTGAAGCTTTCTTT
-,TRBV5-1,many,TRBJ1-1,CASRRTTENTEAFF,TGCGCCAGCAGGCGGACGACAGAGAACACTGAAGCTTTCTTT
TRBD1,TRBV6-1,many,TRBJ2-7,CASTLDRGVEQYF,TGTGCCAGCACCCTGGACAGGGGGGTCGAGCAGTACTTC
-,TRBV5-1,many,TRBJ1-2,CASSLDGRSNYGYTF,TGCGCCAGCAGCTTGGATGGCAGGAGTAACTATGGCTACACCTTC
-,TRBV6-6,-,TRBJ2-5,CASSYPGGRETQYF,TGTGCCAGCAGTTACCCCGGTGGTAGGGAGACCCAGTACTTC
TRBD1,TRBV7-9,many,TRBJ1-5,CASSSTGANQPQHF,TGTGCCAGCAGCTCTACAGGGGCCAATCAGCCCCAGCATTTT
-,TRBV30,many,TRBJ2-2,CAWSTNTGELFF,TGTGCCTGGAGTACGAACACCGGGGAGCTGTTTTTT
-,TRBV20-1,few,TRBJ1-4,CSASPSAAGKLFF,TGCAGTGCTAGCCCTTCAGCGGCCGGGAAACTGTTTTTT
-,TRBV5-1,many,TRBJ2-3,CASSLNQGDADTQYF,TGCGCCAGCAGCTTGAATCAAGGGGACGCAGATACGCAGTATTTT
-,TRBV10-3,-,TRBJ1-4,CAISQTPQGEKLFF,TGTGCCATCAGTCAGACACCGCAAGGGGAAAAACTGTTTTTT
TRBD1,TRBV7-9,many,TRBJ1-5,CASSPGTGGFYGNQPQHF,TGTGCCAGCAGCCCCGGGACAGGGGGATTTTATGGCAATCAGCCCCAGCATTTT
-,TRBV11-2,many,TRBJ2-1,CASSWTPSSYNEQFF,TGTGCCAGCAGCTGGACCCCTAGCTCCTACAATGAGCAGTTCTTC
-,TRBV29-1,many,TRBJ2-7,CSVGGRSLHEQYF,TGCAGCGTTGGGGGGCGCAGTCTCCACGAGCAGTACTTC
-,TRBV6-1,many,TRBJ2-7,CASSYINSYEQYF,TGTGCCAGCAGTTACATAAACTCCTACGAGCAGTACTTC
TRBD2,TRBV29-1,many,TRBJ2-2,CSGVAGGGTGELFF,TGCAGCGGGGTAGCGGGGGGGGGCACCGGGGAGCTGTTTTTT
-,TRBV6-6,many,TRBJ1-6,CASSYAPGTRGSPLHF,TGTGCCAGCAGTTACGCCCCCGGGACGAGAGGCTCACCCCTCCACTTT
TRBD2,TRBV29-1,many,TRBJ2-3,CSVGGTSFTDTQYF,TGCAGCGTTGGGGGGACTAGCTTCACAGATACGCAGTATTTT
TRBD2,TRBV7-2,many,TRBJ2-5,CASSLVTGGGETQYF,TGTGCCAGCAGCTTAGTAACGGGGGGGGGGGAGACCCAGTACTTC
TRBD2,TRBV11-2,many,TRBJ2-1,CASSLVFLAGRDEQFF,TGTGCCAGCAGCTTAGTATTTCTAGCGGGGAGAGATGAGCAGTTCTTC
-,TRBV29-1,many,TRBJ2-7,CSVGGLSYEQYF,TGCAGCGTTGGGGGCCTCTCCTACGAGCAGTACTTC
-,TRBV29-1,many,TRBJ2-7,CSATEGGNYEQYF,TGCAGCGCTACGGAGGGGGGCAATTACGAGCAGTACTTC
-,TRBV20-1,-,TRBJ2-4,CSAPKAGNIQYF,TGCAGTGCCCCAAAGGCGGGAAACATTCAGTACTTC
TRBD2,TRBV20-1,many,TRBJ2-1,CSATHTSGVFNEQFF,TGCAGTGCTACCCATACTAGCGGGGTGTTCAATGAGCAGTTCTTC
TRBD2,TRBV3-1,many,TRBJ2-5,CASSPGTKETQYF,TGTGCCAGCAGCCCGGGGACTAAAGAGACCCAGTACTTC
-,TRBV11-2,many,TRBJ1-4,CASSLGTGGTNEKLFF,TGTGCCAGCAGCTTAGGCACGGGGGGCACTAATGAAAAACTGTTTTTT
-,TRBV7-6,many,TRBJ2-2,CASSLVGPGELFF,TGTGCCAGCAGCTTAGTGGGGCCCGGGGAGCTGTTTTTT
TRBD1,TRBV6-5,many,TRBJ1-4,CASSYETGGEKLFF,TGTGCCAGCAGTTATGAGACAGGGGGTGAAAAACTGTTTTTT
TRBD1,TRBV5-4,-,TRBJ1-2,CASSSPGQLFFGYTF,TGTGCCAGCAGCTCACCGGGACAGCTCTTTTTTGGCTACACCTTC
-,TRBV6-6,many,TRBJ2-3,CASSYKAQGTDTQYF,TGTGCCAGCAGTTACAAGGCACAGGGCACAGATACGCAGTATTTT
-,TRBV7-6,many,TRBJ1-2,CASSSHGGGGYTF,TGTGCCAGCAGCTCCCACGGGGGTGGTGGCTACACCTTC
-,TRBV29-1,many,TRBJ1-2,CSVEADVAGYTF,TGCAGCGTTGAAGCTGACGTAGCTGGCTACACCTTC
-,TRBV3-1,-,TRBJ2-1,CASSQIAGNNEQFF,TGTGCCAGCAGCCAAATCGCTGGCAACAATGAGCAGTTCTTC
TRBD2,TRBV7-9,many,TRBJ2-1,CASRYSSGGLFF,TGTGCCAGCAGATACTCTAGCGGGGGGCTGTTCTTC
-,TRBV6-6,many,TRBJ2-7,CASSYSPTASSYEQYF,TGTGCCAGCAGTTACTCCCCGACAGCCAGCTCCTACGAGCAGTACTTC
-,TRBV20-1,many,TRBJ2-4,CSASGHLAKNIQYF,TGCAGTGCTAGCGGACACCTAGCCAAAAACATTCAGTACTTC
-,TRBV7-9,many,TRBJ1-4,CASSLSWDGSATNEKLFF,TGTGCCAGCAGCTTAAGTTGGGACGGATCTGCAACTAATGAAAAACTGTTTTTT
TRBD1,TRBV5-1,many,TRBJ1-4,CASSLQGASNEKLFF,TGTGCCAGCAGCCTCCAGGGGGCGTCTAATGAAAAACTGTTTTTT
-,TRBV2,many,TRBJ1-2,CASSEVKEDGYTF,TGTGCCAGCAGTGAAGTTAAGGAGGATGGCTACACCTTC
-,TRBV10-2,-,TRBJ1-2,CASSDPRHFYGYTF,TGCGCCAGCAGTGACCCTAGACATTTCTATGGCTACACCTTC
-,TRBV27,-,TRBJ2-5,CASSEQGPGTQYF,TGTGCCAGCAGCGAACAGGGCCCGGGGACCCAGTACTTC
TRBD1,TRBV9,many,TRBJ1-4,CASNDGTGGVGEKLFF,TGTGCCAGCAACGACGGGACAGGGGGAGTTGGAGAAAAACTGTTTTTT
-,TRBV6-6,few,TRBJ2-1,CASSYEGNEQFF,TGTGCCAGCAGTTACGAGGGGAATGAGCAGTTCTTC
-,TRBV4-2,many,TRBJ1-1,CASNSEVGNTEAFF,TGTGCCAGCAATAGTGAGGTGGGGAACACTGAAGCTTTCTTT
-,TRBV12-3/TRBV12-4,many,TRBJ2-1,CASSPYGNSYNEQFF,TGTGCCAGCAGTCCTTACGGGAACTCCTACAATGAGCAGTTCTTC
TRBD2,TRBV7-8,-,TRBJ2-5,CASSEAGGFEETQYF,TGTGCCAGCAGCGAAGCCGGGGGGTTCGAAGAGACCCAGTACTTC
-,TRBV5-6,-,TRBJ2-7,CASSNGPSSYEQYF,TGTGCCAGCAGCAATGGACCGAGCTCCTACGAGCAGTACTTC
-,TRBV2,-,TRBJ1-1,CASSSPRDTLTEAFF,TGTGCCAGCAGTAGCCCCCGGGACACACTCACTGAAGCTTTCTTT
TRBD2,TRBV20-1,many,TRBJ2-7,CSARVGGGPYSSYEQYF,TGCAGTGCTAGGGTTGGCGGGGGGCCATACAGCTCCTACGAGCAGTACTTC
TRBD2,TRBV6-2/TRBV6-3,many,TRBJ2-3,CASSYSGGTDTQYF,TGTGCCAGCAGTTACAGCGGGGGCACAGATACGCAGTATTTT
-,TRBV7-6,few,TRBJ2-7,CASSPAGQGGEQYF,TGTGCCAGCAGCCCCGCGGGGCAGGGTGGCGAGCAGTACTTC
TRBD2,TRBV7-2,-,TRBJ2-7,CASSSGLANEQYF,TGTGCCAGCAGCTCGGGACTAGCAAACGAGCAGTACTTC
-,TRBV20-1,many,TRBJ2-3,CSASVLITEGTQYF,TGCAGTGCTAGTGTCCTTATAACCGAGGGTACGCAGTATTTT
TRBD1,TRBV3-1,many,TRBJ2-5,CASSPQQGRGQETQYF,TGTGCCAGCAGCCCACAACAGGGGCGAGGACAAGAGACCCAGTACTTC